This T cell receptor beta chain was captured by sequencing in a study of cytomegalovirus exposure and HLA in healthy donors. Whole-study findings and limits: A few CMV-associated chains proved CMV antigen-specific in vitro.

Remarks on this clone: The antigen is undetermined.

CDR1 is MNHEY, CDR2 SMNVEV, per germline (reference sequence). The CDR3 consists of 18 residues. V lost 10 bases to trimming and J lost 6 bases, with 30 bases between them. The repertoire was sequenced with immunoSEQ multiplex PCR; TCRdb's copy has only in-frame clones and lacks some. Of around 220,000 clones listed, over 70% are singletons. Input material: PBMCs. This sequence originates from a woman aged 25 to 39 in good health and CMV-seropositive. The chain employs TRBV27 and TRBJ2-2, with D unresolved. This CDR3 reads CATRGIGLTFKAAGELFF. The DNA of the CDR3 is TGTGCCACCCGAGGCATAGGATTGACATTCAAAGCTGCCGGGGAGCTGTTTTTT.